Below, 27 T cell receptor beta chains from the same sample are listed, as sequenced in a study of T cell responses to AZD1222 COVID-19 vaccine. TCRdb's copy holds only in-frame clones and misses some; the assay was immunoSEQ multiplex PCR. This table has 110,000 or so clones, around nine tenths appearing once. The specimen comprised peripheral blood, sampled 28 days after the second dose of the MenACWY control vaccine. These receptors all come from an adult who received the MenACWY meningococcal vaccine as a control.

The genes are TRBV11-3 and TRBJ2-5; perhaps D is TRBD1 or TRBD2 (5 bases each). Germline loops: CDR1 SGHNT, CDR2 YENEEA. V lost 5 bases and J lost 0, with 10 bases in between. The CDR3 covers 14 residues. The CDR3 protein is CASSSRDHQETQYF. The CDR3 DNA sequence: TGTGCCAGCAGCAGCCGGGACCACCAAGAGACCCAGTACTTC.

This sequence joins TRBV10-1 and TRBJ2-1; D may be TRBD1 (6 bases). The CDR3 contains 15 residues. The germline V gene has CDR1 WNHNN and CDR2 SYGVQD (reference sequence). Deletions cut 5 bases from V and 5 bases from J, with 16 bases between. The CDR3 reads CASSLGGIRNNEQFF. For the CDR3, the DNA is TGCGCCAGCAGTCTAGGGGGTATTAGAAACAATGAGCAGTTCTTC.

This clone was observed a single time. The chain joins TRBV18 to TRBJ1-3, with a possible D match to TRBD1 (6 bases). The germline V and J ends were trimmed by 4 bases and 8 bases, with 18 bases remaining between them. Germline V CDR1 and CDR2: KGHSH, LQKENI. The CDR3 consists of 15 residues. The CDR3 loop reads CASSQPGHPGDTIYF. CDR3 in DNA: TGTGCCAGCTCACAACCGGGACACCCAGGTGACACCATATATTTT. The variable domain in full, with the rest retrieved from reference TRBV18 and TRBJ1-3, is NAGVMQNPRHLVRRRGQEARLRCSPMKGHSHVYWYRQLPEEGLKFMVYLQKENIIDESGMPKERFSAEFPKEGPSILRIQQVVRGDSAAYFCASSQPGHPGDTIYFGEGSWLTVV.

The gene calls are TRBV2 and TRBJ2-4; D is ambiguous. Looked up from germline, CDR1 is SNHLY and CDR2 is FYNNEI. Trimming pared 2 bases from V and 1 base from J, leaving 15 bases between. The CDR3 loop spans 17 amino acids. In DNA form, the CDR3 reads TGTGCCAGCAGTGAAAGGCAAAGTTATCTCGCCAAAAACATTCAGTACTTC. This translates into CASSERQSYLAKNIQYF.

The chain combines TRBV6-2 or TRBV6-3 with TRBJ1-5, with D perhaps matching TRBD1 (5 bases). V lost 0 bases, J lost 8 bases, and 14 bases lay in between. The CDR3 spans 15 residues. In germline, CDR1 is MNHEY, CDR2 SVGEGT. The CDR3 loop reads CASSYSIRGTEPQHF. CDR3 bases: TGTGCCAGCAGTTACTCGATACGGGGCACGGAGCCCCAGCATTTT.

This chain links TRBV6-5 with TRBJ2-3, with TRBD1 identical over 8 bases. The CDR3 runs to 15 residues. V gave up 2 bases and J gave up 6 bases; unmatched junction bases: 7. CDR1 and CDR2 from the germline V gene are MNHEY and SVGAGI. CDR3 sequence (DNA): TGTGCCAGCAGTTACGGCGCAGGGGGCGCGGATACGCAGTATTTT. This codes for CASSYGAGGADTQYF.

J is TRBJ2-1 and V is TRBV24-1; unclear D gene. The germline gives CDR1 KGHDR, CDR2 SFDVKD. This CDR3 comprises 16 residues. V was cut by 6 bases and J by 0 bases, with 14 bases left in between. CDR3 residues: CATSSSSGVSYNEQFF. Here the CDR3 DNA reads TGTGCCACCAGTTCCTCCTCCGGAGTCTCCTACAATGAGCAGTTCTTC.

V gene TRBV12-5 combines with J gene TRBJ2-5, with 11 bases fitting TRBD2. V lost 1 base and J lost 2; bases outside the gene matches: 0. CDR1 LGHNT and CDR2 FRNRAP come from the germline V gene. This CDR3 spans 15 amino acids. The CDR3, as DNA: TGTGCTAGTGGTTTGGGACTAGCGGGGCAAGAGACCCAGTACTTC. Protein: CASGLGLAGQETQYF.

The chain links TRBV7-2 to TRBJ1-1; the D gene is possibly TRBD1 (5 bases). From germline, CDR1 is SGHTA and CDR2 FQGNSA. The CDR3 covers 15 residues. Trimming cost V 4 bases and J 0 bases, with 12 bases left between them. The CDR3 loop reads CASSSLGAVNTEAFF. CDR3 nucleotides: TGTGCCAGCAGCTCCCTCGGGGCGGTGAACACTGAAGCTTTCTTT.

The J gene is TRBJ2-7, the V gene TRBV5-5, with D hard to call. The ends were cut back, 1 base at V and 2 bases at J, with 7 bases in the middle. CDR1 is SGHKS and CDR2 is YYEKEE in the germline V gene (reference sequence). The CDR3 has 13 residues. CDR3 nucleotide sequence: TGTGCCAGCAGCTTGATACCTGCCTACGAGCAGTACTTC. It is translated as CASSLIPAYEQYF.

V usage is TRBV6-5 and J usage is TRBJ2-1; D possibly corresponds to TRBD1 (5 bases). The germline gives CDR1 MNHEY, CDR2 SVGAGI. Trimming stripped 3 bases from V and 8 bases from J, with 17 bases between. There are 15 residues in the CDR3. The CDR3 loop reads CASSYSAGSLDEQFF. CDR3 DNA: TGTGCCAGCAGTTATTCGGCAGGGTCCCTCGATGAGCAGTTCTTC.

The chain employs TRBV30 and TRBJ1-1; perhaps TRBD1 as D (6 bases). The CDR3 spans 16 residues. Germline V gene sequence: CDR1 GTSNPN, CDR2 SVGIG (reference sequence). The V end was cut by 1 base, the J end by 1 base, with 16 bases between. Written as DNA, the CDR3 is TGTGCCTGGAGTGCAAATTTGGGGGCTGGGAACACTGAAGCTTTCTTT. Translation gives CAWSANLGAGNTEAFF.

The CDR3 nucleotides are TGTGCCAGTACCGAGACAGGGAGGAACTATGGCTACACCTTC. The encoded protein is CASTETGRNYGYTF. V usage is TRBV19 and J usage is TRBJ1-2, with 7 bases lining up with TRBD1. Germline CDR1 and CDR2: LNHDA and SQIVND (reference sequence). The CDR3 consists of 14 residues. The junction had 7 bases not matched to a gene; V was cut back by 7 bases and J by 2 bases. Together with reference TRBV19 and TRBJ1-2, the CDR3 gives the full variable domain: DGGITQSPKYLFRKEGQNVTLSCEQNLNHDAMYWYRQDPGQGLRLIYYSQIVNDFQKGDIAEGYSVSREKKESFPLTVTSAQKNPTAFYLCASTETGRNYGYTFGSGTRLTVV.

The chain is built from TRBV13 and TRBJ2-2; the D gene is possibly TRBD1 (6 bases). Per germline, CDR1 PRHDT and CDR2 FYEKMQ (reference sequence). The CDR3 runs to 16 residues. The V end was cut by 1 base, the J end by 4 bases, with 13 bases between. The CDR3 DNA reads as TGTGCCAGCAGCTTAGAGGCGATACAGGGCACCGGGGAGCTGTTTTTT. It specifies CASSLEAIQGTGELFF.

The chain joins TRBV28 to TRBJ1-1, with a possible D match to TRBD1 (5 bases). The CDR3 has 15 amino acids. V shed 3 bases and J shed 6 bases, with 17 bases lying between them. CDR1 is MDHEN, CDR2 SYDVKM, per germline. The CDR3 sequence: CASSFRGLKGPEAFF. The CDR3 DNA reads TGTGCCAGCAGTTTCCGAGGCCTCAAGGGGCCTGAAGCTTTCTTT. Full variable domain (missing parts from reference TRBV28 and TRBJ1-1): DVKVTQSSRYLVKRTGEKVFLECVQDMDHENMFWYRQDPGLGLRLIYFSYDVKMKEKGDIPEGYSVSREKKERFSLILESASTNQTSMYLCASSFRGLKGPEAFFGQGTRLTVV.

This clone was seen a single time. The chain couples TRBV9 to TRBJ2-3; 8 bases match TRBD1. The junction had 2 bases not matched to a gene; V was cut back by 2 bases and J by 3 bases. There are 14 residues in the CDR3. Per the germline V gene, CDR1 is SGDLS and CDR2 is YYNGEE. The CDR3, as DNA: TGTGCCAGCAGCGTTCAGGGGGCAACAGATACGCAGTATTTT. Protein sequence: CASSVQGATDTQYF.

The chain is built from TRBV7-8 and TRBJ1-1; D call uncertain. Germline V gives CDR1 SGHVS, CDR2 FQNEAQ. V lost 2 bases and J 3 bases, leaving 10 bases between the germline ends. The CDR3 spans 14 residues. CDR3 nucleotide sequence: TGTGCCAGCAGCTTACTAGGGTTCGACACTGAAGCTTTCTTT. It yields the protein CASSLLGFDTEAFF.

V gene TRBV5-1 combines with J gene TRBJ2-3; 10 bases agree with TRBD2. Per the germline V gene, CDR1 is SGHRS and CDR2 is YFSETQ. The V and J ends lost 2 bases and 4 bases, in that order; junction bases with no gene match: 10. The CDR3 contains 17 residues. CDR3 amino acids: CASSLQASGSFSDTQYF. The DNA of the CDR3 is TGCGCCAGCAGCTTACAGGCTAGCGGGAGCTTTTCAGATACGCAGTATTTT.

This chain connects TRBV2 to TRBJ1-2; 7 nucleotides match TRBD1. The V gene's germline CDR1 is SNHLY and CDR2 FYNNEI. Trimming at V came to 6 bases and at J to 8 bases, leaving 15 bases not matched to a gene. The CDR3 is 15 amino acids. CDR3 in DNA: TGTGCCAGCAGCGAACGAAAGACAGGGCCGTGGGGCTACACCTTC. Protein product: CASSERKTGPWGYTF.

This CDR3 is CASSGRPGRPEQFF. CDR3 coding DNA: TGTGCCAGCAGTGGGAGACCGGGTCGCCCCGAGCAGTTCTTC. The chain recombines TRBV27 with TRBJ2-1, with D perhaps matching TRBD2 (5 bases). V was clipped by 5 bases and J by 10 bases, with 18 bases between them. Germline values: CDR1 MNHEY, CDR2 SMNVEV (reference sequence). CDR3 size: 14 residues.

The chain uses TRBV5-1 and TRBJ1-4, with TRBD1 identical over 8 bases. The germline CDR1 and CDR2 sequences are SGHRS and YFSETQ. V trimming: 3 bases; J trimming: 3 bases; junction bases outside the gene matches: 7. The CDR3 length is 16 residues. DNA for the CDR3: TGCGCCAGCAGCTGGGGGCAGGGGGCAGCTAATGAAAAACTGTTTTTT. It specifies CASSWGQGAANEKLFF.

The rearrangement uses TRBV5-6 and TRBJ1-5, with no clear D. Germline assignment: CDR1 SGHDT and CDR2 YYEEEE. V shed 1 base and J shed 4 bases, with 6 bases lying between them. This CDR3 comprises 13 residues. The CDR3 DNA sequence: TGTGCCAGCAGCTTGTTAGGGAATCAGCCCCAGCATTTT. Its protein product is CASSLLGNQPQHF.

The genes are TRBV18 and TRBJ2-7, with D possibly TRBD2 on 6 matching bases. The germline gives CDR1 KGHSH, CDR2 LQKENI. The V and J ends lost 6 bases and 4 bases respectively, with 19 bases between them. The CDR3 totals 15 residues. CDR3 region: CASSPRGGTTYEQYV. Here the CDR3 DNA reads TGTGCCAGCTCTCCCCGGGGCGGGACGACTTACGAGCAGTACGTC.

This chain uses TRBV7-9 with TRBJ2-3; D is ambiguous. Trimming removed 1 base at V and 0 bases at J, with 8 bases between. This CDR3 is built from 15 residues. CDR1 and CDR2 from the germline V gene are SEHNR and FQNEAQ (reference sequence). For the CDR3, the DNA is TGTGCCAGCAGCTTAGAAGTATGGAGCACAGATACGCAGTATTTT. Amino acids: CASSLEVWSTDTQYF.

The chain links TRBV18 to TRBJ2-1; 11 nucleotides align to TRBD2. Looked up from germline, CDR1 is KGHSH and CDR2 is LQKENI. Trimming cost V 3 bases and J 3 bases; bases outside gene matches: 1. CDR3 length: 15 residues. The CDR3, as DNA: TGTGCCAGCTCACCCGGGACTAGCGGCTACAATGAGCAGTTCTTC. It codes for CASSPGTSGYNEQFF.

The chain links TRBV7-9 to TRBJ1-1; no definite D call. From germline, CDR1 is SEHNR and CDR2 FQNEAQ (reference sequence). V was cut by 6 bases and J by 1 base, with 12 bases left in between. The CDR3 runs to 14 residues. The CDR3 bases are TGTGCCAGCAGGCCCACGGGGAAGAACACTGAAGCTTTCTTT. This gives the protein CASRPTGKNTEAFF.

This sequence joins TRBV28 and TRBJ2-5, with 12 bases identical to TRBD1. Germline values: CDR1 MDHEN, CDR2 SYDVKM. V shed 6 bases and J 4 bases; nucleotides not matched to a gene: 12. CDR3 length: 17 residues. Here the CDR3 reads CASSLIPGQGARETQYF. DNA of the CDR3: TGTGCCAGCAGCCTTATCCCGGGACAGGGGGCACGAGAGACCCAGTACTTC.